This T cell receptor beta chain was found in a study of blood T cell repertoires in COVID-19. V trimming: 3 bases; J trimming: 1 base; junction bases outside the gene matches: 2. Germline V gene sequence: CDR1 GTSNPN, CDR2 SVGIG (reference sequence). This CDR3 spans 14 amino acids. This clone was observed once. The data were produced by immunoSEQ multiplex PCR, yet TCRdb's version contains in-frame clones alone and is incomplete. The sample lists some 460,000 clones, about 89% seen once, with over 4% in the top ten. The genes are TRBV30 and TRBJ2-2; 7 bases line up with TRBD2. The origin of this receptor is a woman aged 25-40 years with acute or convalescent COVID-19. The specimen was peripheral blood. The CDR3: CAWRLAGNTGELFF. CDR3 DNA: TGTGCCTGGAGGTTAGCGGGGAACACCGGGGAGCTGTTTTTT.